What follows is one T cell receptor beta chain and its context. What it binds is unknown. The CDR3 sequence is 16 residues long. Trimming cost V 0 bases and J 5 bases, with 14 bases left between them. CDR1 is LNHNV and CDR2 is YYDKDF in the germline V gene (reference sequence). The data derive from a study of shared clonotypes between healthy human individuals. Whole-study results and caveats: In contrast to clonotypes shared by all four donors, non-shared clonotypes had lower generation probabilities.

Produced via immunoSEQ multiplex PCR; TCRdb's table is partial and in-frame only. In the table there are about 2.3 million clones, around 90% of which are singletons. Sequenced material: naive CD4+ T cells from PBMCs. Documented subset: CD45RA+ positively selected. The rearrangement uses TRBV15 and TRBJ1-5; tentative D call: TRBD1 (6 bases). This clonotype was obtained from a man between 18 and 29 years old in good health. Some clones in this sample may be carry-over from other donors' samples. The CDR3 bases are TGTGCCACCAGCAGAGATTCCGGAAACAGGGATCAGCCCCAGCATTTT. Encoded protein: CATSRDSGNRDQPQHF. Together with reference TRBV15 and TRBJ1-5, the CDR3 gives the full variable domain: DAMVIQNPRYQVTQFGKPVTLSCSQTLNHNVMYWYQQKSSQAPKLLFHYYDKDFNNEADTPDNFQSRRPNTSFCFLDIRSPGLGDTAMYLCATSRDSGNRDQPQHFGDGTRLSIL.